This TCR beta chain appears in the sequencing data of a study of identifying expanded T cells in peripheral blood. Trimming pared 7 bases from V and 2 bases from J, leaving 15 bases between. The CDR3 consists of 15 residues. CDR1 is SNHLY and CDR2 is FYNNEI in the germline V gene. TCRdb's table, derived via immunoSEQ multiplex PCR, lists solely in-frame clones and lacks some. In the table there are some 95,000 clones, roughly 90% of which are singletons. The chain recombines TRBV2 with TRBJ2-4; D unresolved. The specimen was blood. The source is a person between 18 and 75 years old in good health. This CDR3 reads CASKGPGGTKNIQYF. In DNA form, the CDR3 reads TGTGCCAGCAAAGGCCCCGGCGGAACCAAAAACATTCAGTACTTC.